This TCR beta chain was obtained from a study of regulatory T cells in long-lasting Graves disease. Findings and caveats of the study: Persistent patients shared 2,741 public clonotypes among themselves. Newly diagnosed patients shared fewer, at about 890. Newly diagnosed disease favored TRBV20-1 and TRBJ2-1 over persistent disease.

The time point here: persistent/refractory GD, antithyroid drugs over 5 years with positive TRAb. RNA extracted from PBMCs served as the sequencing template. The authors diagnosed Graves' disease using American Thyroid Association guidelines. Trimming removed 3 bases from V and 4 bases from J; junction bases left unmatched: 6. The CDR3 is 16 residues long. Germline-derived CDR1 and CDR2 are MDHEN and SYDVKM. As concerns this clonotype: Its target is not known.

Both iRepertoire HTBI primers and Arm-PCR of CDR3 regions were used to build the TCR beta libraries. Original processing notes: From all samples, identification returned some 15 TRBJ and about 63 TRBV segments. One entry per CDR3 protein, called by TCRdb with MiXCR from the multiplex PCR reads. The V and J calls come from TCRdb's annotation, not from the publication. The data contain roughly 470,000 distinct CDR3 sequences, more than 20% of them singletons. Sample: peripheral blood mononuclear cells (PBMCs), taken when the disease was refractory, from a patient treated with antithyroid drugs. The clonotype originates from a female donor with Graves disease. The chain has TRBV28 and TRBJ1-2; 12 nucleotides match TRBD1. The CDR3 loop reads CASSFWGQGAFYGYTF. CDR3 coding DNA: TGTGCCAGCAGTTTTTGGGGACAGGGGGCTTTCTATGGCTACACCTTC.